Only one count was recorded for the clone carrying this T cell receptor beta chain. In the authors' methods: By means of reference gene primer amplification, nucleated cell counts were estimated. Sequenced by immunoSEQ multiplex PCR; TCRdb stores in-frame clones only, minus some. That table supplies the V and J calls and clone size; D and trimming were determined from the DNA. The sample records around 35,000 clones, about 85% being singletons. These data belong to a study of blood T cell repertoires in COVID-19. The wider study: Acute and convalescent COVID-19 specimens originated in the United States, Italy and Spain. T cells, B-cell-depleted T cells, or PBMCs provided the cDNA or gDNA that served as material.

V was cut by 1 base and J by 8 bases, with 7 bases left in between. Per the germline V gene, CDR1 is SGHRS and CDR2 is YFSETQ. This CDR3 contains 12 residues. Followed longitudinally, the Seattle patients had been enrolled during active infection. This sequence was found in a man in his 70s with COVID-19, enrolled during active disease. This chain links TRBV5-1 with TRBJ2-1, with D unresolved. Sequencing was carried out using peripheral blood. This CDR3 is CASSLTGDEQFF. CDR3 nucleotide sequence: TGCGCCAGCAGCTTGACGGGTGATGAGCAGTTCTTC.